The entry that follows covers one TCR beta chain sequence. The sample originates from a study of blood T cell repertoires in COVID-19. For the study at large: Sample material is recorded as cDNA or gDNA derived from T cells, B-cell-depleted T cells, or PBMCs.

In the authors' methods: Reference gene primer amplification gave nucleated cell count estimates. Using immunoSEQ multiplex PCR, the repertoire was profiled, and TCRdb retains in-frame clones only, with some absent. V, J and clone size reflect that table, while D and trimming were determined from the DNA. The sample records around 40,000 clones, 83% being singletons. Germline CDR1 reads ENHRY; CDR2 reads SYGVKD. This CDR3 region has 16 residues. After removal of 7 bases from V and 4 bases from J, the junction contained 14 bases not matched to a gene. Sequencing was done on a sample of peripheral blood. The sequence came from an elderly woman with active or convalescent COVID-19. This chain joins TRBV10-3 and TRBJ1-1, with 8 positions matching TRBD1. CDR3 loop: CAITADSRGPRTEAFF. CDR3 nucleotides: TGTGCCATCACGGCGGACTCCAGGGGGCCTCGCACTGAAGCTTTCTTT.